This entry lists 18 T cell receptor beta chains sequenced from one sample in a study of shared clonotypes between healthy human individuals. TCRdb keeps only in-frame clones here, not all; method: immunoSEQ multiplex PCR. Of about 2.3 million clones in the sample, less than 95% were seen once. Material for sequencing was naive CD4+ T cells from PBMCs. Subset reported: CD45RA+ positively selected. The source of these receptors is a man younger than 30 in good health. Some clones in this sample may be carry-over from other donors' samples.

CDR3 region: CASSLGQGGNQPQHF. CDR3 nucleotides: TGTGCCAGCAGCCTCGGACAGGGCGGCAATCAGCCCCAGCATTTT. V is TRBV5-8 and J is TRBJ1-5; 8 nucleotides agree with TRBD1. CDR3 length equals 15 residues. Germline lookup yields CDR1 SGHTS and CDR2 YDEGEE. Losses at the gene ends were 4 bases for V and 2 bases for J; bases not matched to a gene: 5.

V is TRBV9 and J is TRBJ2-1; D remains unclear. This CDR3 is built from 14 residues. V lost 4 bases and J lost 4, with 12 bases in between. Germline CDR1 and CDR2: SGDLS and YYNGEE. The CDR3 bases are TGTGCCAGCAGCTCGGGTGGGATTTACAATGAGCAGTTCTTC. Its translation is CASSSGGIYNEQFF.

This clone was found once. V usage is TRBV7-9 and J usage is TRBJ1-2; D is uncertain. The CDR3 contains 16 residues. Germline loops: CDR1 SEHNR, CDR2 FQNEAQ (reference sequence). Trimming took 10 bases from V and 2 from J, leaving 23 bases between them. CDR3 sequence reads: CATTRERVVGNYGYTF. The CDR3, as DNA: TGTGCCACCACTCGGGAAAGGGTGGTTGGCAACTATGGCTACACCTTC.

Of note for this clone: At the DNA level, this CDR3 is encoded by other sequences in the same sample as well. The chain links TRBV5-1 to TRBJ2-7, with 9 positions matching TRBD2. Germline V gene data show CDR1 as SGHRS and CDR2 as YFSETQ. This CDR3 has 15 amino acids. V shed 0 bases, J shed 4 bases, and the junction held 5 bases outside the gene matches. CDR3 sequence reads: CASSLAAGGPYEQYF. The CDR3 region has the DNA TGCGCCAGCAGCTTGGCGGCGGGAGGGCCGTACGAGCAGTACTTC.

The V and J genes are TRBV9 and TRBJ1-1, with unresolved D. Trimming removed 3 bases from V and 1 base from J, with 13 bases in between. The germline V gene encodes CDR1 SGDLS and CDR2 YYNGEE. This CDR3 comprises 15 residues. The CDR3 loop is CASSAILAGNTEAFF. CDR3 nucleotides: TGTGCCAGCAGCGCAATCCTGGCTGGGAACACTGAAGCTTTCTTT. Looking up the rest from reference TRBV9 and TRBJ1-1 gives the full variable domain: DSGVTQTPKHLITATGQRVTLRCSPRSGDLSVYWYQQSLDQGLQFLIQYYNGEERAKGNILERFSAQQFPDLHSELNLSSLELGDSALYFCASSAILAGNTEAFFGQGTRLTVV.

CDR3 DNA: TGTGCCAGCAGCACAAGACAGGGGGCGGTCGGGGAGCTGTTTTTT. It is translated as CASSTRQGAVGELFF. The chain carries TRBV7-8 and TRBJ2-2, with 10 bases that match TRBD1. The germline V gene encodes CDR1 SGHVS and CDR2 FQNEAQ. V shed 5 bases, J shed 7 bases, and the junction held 7 bases outside the gene matches. This CDR3 has 15 amino acids.

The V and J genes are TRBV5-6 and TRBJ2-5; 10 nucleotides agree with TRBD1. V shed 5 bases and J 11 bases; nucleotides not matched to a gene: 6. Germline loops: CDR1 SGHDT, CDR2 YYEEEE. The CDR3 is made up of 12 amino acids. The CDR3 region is CASRRTGGEQYF. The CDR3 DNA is TGTGCCAGCAGACGGACAGGGGGGGAGCAGTACTTC.

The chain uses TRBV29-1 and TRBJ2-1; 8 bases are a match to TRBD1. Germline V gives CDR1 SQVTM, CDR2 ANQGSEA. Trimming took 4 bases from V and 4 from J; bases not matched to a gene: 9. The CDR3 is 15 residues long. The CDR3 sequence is CSVVEGQGRYNEQFF. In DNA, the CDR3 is TGCAGCGTTGTCGAAGGACAGGGAAGATACAATGAGCAGTTCTTC.

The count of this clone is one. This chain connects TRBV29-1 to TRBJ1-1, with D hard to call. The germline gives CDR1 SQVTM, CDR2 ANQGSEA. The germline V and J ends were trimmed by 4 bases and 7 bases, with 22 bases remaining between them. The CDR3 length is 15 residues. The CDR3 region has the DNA TGCAGCGTTGGGTTTTGGGCCGGAGAGAAAATTGAAGCTTTCTTT. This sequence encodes CSVGFWAGEKIEAFF. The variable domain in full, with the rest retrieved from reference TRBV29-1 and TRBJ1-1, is SAVISQKPSRDICQRGTSLTIQCQVDSQVTMMFWYRQQPGQSLTLIATANQGSEATYESGFVIDKFPISRPNLTFSTLTVSNMSPEDSSIYLCSVGFWAGEKIEAFFGQGTRLTVV.

The CDR3 sequence is CASSQQGFTEAFF. The CDR3 nucleotides are TGTGCCAGCAGCCAACAGGGATTCACTGAAGCTTTCTTT. J is TRBJ1-1 and V is TRBV11-2; TRBD1 might be the D (6 bases). This CDR3 spans 13 amino acids. Trimming stripped 5 bases from V and 4 bases from J, with 11 bases between. CDR1 SGHAT and CDR2 FQNNGV come from the germline V gene.

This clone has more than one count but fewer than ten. The CDR3 loop reads CSVEGRGEAFF. DNA for the CDR3: TGCAGCGTTGAGGGCAGGGGTGAAGCTTTCTTT. The chain has TRBV29-1 and TRBJ1-1, with a weak D call TRBD1 (6 bases). Germline CDR1 reads SQVTM; CDR2 reads ANQGSEA. The V end lost 3 bases, the J end lost 7 bases, and 9 bases lay between the germline ends. CDR3 size: 11 residues.

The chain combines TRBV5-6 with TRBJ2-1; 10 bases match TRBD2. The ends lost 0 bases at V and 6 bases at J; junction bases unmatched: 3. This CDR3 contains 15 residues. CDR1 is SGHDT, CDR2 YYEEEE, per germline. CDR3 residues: CASSLAASGGNEQFF. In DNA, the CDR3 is TGTGCCAGCAGCTTGGCGGCTAGCGGGGGCAATGAGCAGTTCTTC.

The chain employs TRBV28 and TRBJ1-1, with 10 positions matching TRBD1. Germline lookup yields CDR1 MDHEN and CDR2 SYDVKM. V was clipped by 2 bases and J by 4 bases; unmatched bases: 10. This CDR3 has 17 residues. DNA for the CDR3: TGTGCCAGCAGTTTAGCCTCCGGGACAGGGGCGGGCACTGAAGCTTTCTTT. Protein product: CASSLASGTGAGTEAFF.

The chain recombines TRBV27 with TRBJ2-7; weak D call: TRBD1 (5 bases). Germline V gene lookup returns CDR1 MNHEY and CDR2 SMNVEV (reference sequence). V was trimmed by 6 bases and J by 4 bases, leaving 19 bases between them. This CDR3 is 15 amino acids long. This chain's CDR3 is CASSPPPGIRYEQYF. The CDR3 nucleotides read TGTGCCAGCAGCCCTCCCCCAGGGATTCGGTACGAGCAGTACTTC.

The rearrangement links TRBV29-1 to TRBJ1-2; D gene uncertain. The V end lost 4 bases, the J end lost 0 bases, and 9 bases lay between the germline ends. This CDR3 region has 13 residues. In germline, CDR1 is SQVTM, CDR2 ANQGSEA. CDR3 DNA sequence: TGCAGCGTTGGCCCGTTAGCTAACTATGGCTACACCTTC. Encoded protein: CSVGPLANYGYTF.

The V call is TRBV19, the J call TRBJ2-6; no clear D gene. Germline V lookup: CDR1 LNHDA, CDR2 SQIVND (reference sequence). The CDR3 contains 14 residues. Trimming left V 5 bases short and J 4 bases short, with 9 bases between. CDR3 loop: CASSPQYGANVLTF. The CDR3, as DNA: TGTGCCAGTAGTCCCCAGTACGGGGCCAACGTCCTGACTTTC.

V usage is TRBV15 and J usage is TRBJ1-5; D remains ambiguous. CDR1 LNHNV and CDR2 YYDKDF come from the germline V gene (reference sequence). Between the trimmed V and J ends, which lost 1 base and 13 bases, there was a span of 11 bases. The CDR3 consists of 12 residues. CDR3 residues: CATSRGALAQHF. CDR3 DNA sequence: TGTGCCACCAGCAGAGGAGCTTTGGCGCAGCATTTT.

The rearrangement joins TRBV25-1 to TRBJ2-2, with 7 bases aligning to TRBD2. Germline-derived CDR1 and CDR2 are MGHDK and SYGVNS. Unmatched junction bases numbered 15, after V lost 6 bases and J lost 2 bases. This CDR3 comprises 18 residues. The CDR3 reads CASSGASGASVNTGELFF. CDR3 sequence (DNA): TGTGCCAGCAGCGGGGCCAGCGGGGCTAGCGTAAACACCGGGGAGCTGTTTTTT.